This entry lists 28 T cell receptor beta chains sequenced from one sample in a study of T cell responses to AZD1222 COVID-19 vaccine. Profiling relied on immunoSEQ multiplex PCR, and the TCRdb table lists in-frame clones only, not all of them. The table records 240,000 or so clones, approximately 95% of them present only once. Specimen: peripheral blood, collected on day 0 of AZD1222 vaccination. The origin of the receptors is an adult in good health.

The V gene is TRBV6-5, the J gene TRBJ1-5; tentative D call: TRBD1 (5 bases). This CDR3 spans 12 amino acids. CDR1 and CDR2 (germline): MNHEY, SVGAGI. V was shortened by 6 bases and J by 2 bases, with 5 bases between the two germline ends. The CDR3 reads CASRQGNQPQHF. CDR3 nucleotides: TGTGCCAGCAGACAGGGCAATCAGCCCCAGCATTTT.

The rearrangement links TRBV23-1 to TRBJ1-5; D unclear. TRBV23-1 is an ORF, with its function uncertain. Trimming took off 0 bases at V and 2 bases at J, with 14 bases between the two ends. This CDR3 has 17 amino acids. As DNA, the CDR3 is TGCGCCAGCAGTCAATCAGGCGCCAGTGAGGGCAATCAGCCCCAGCATTTT. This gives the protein CASSQSGASEGNQPQHF.

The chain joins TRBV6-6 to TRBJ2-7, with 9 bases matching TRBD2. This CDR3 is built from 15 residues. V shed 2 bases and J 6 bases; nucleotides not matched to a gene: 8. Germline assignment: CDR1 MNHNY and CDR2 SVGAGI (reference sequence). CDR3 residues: CASSYGTSRFGEQYF. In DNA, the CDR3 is TGTGCCAGCAGTTACGGGACTAGCCGGTTTGGCGAGCAGTACTTC.

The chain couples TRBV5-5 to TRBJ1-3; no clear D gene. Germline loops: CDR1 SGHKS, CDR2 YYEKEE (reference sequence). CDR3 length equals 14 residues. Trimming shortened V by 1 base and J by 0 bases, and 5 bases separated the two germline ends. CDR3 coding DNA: TGTGCCAGCAGCTTGCTCAGCTCTGGAAACACCATATATTTT. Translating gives CASSLLSSGNTIYF.

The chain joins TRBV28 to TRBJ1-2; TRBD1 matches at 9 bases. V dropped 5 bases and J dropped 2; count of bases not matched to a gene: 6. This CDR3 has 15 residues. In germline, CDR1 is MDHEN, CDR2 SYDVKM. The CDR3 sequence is CASSMGQGRNYGYTF. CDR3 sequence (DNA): TGTGCCAGCAGTATGGGACAGGGACGGAACTATGGCTACACCTTC.

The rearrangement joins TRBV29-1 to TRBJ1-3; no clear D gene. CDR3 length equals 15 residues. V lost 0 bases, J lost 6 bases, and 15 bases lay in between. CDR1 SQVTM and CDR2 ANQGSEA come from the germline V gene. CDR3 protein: CSVEETGGCKNTIYF. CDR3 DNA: TGCAGCGTTGAAGAGACGGGAGGGTGTAAAAACACCATATATTTT.

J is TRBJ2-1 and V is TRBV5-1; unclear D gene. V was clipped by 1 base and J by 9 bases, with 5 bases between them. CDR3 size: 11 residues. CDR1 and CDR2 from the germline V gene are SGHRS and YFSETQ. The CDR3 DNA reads TGCGCCAGCAGCTTGAACGGTGAGCAGTTCTTC. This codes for CASSLNGEQFF.

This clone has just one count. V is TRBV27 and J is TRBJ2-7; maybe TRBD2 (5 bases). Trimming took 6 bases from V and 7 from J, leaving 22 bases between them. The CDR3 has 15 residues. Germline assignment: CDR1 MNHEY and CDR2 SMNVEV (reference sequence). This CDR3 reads CASSPSRGSAREQYF. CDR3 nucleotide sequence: TGTGCCAGCAGCCCCTCCCGAGGGAGCGCGAGGGAGCAGTACTTC.

The CDR3 here is CASSQALAPTYEQYF. The CDR3 coding sequence is TGCGCCAGCAGCCAAGCTCTAGCGCCAACCTACGAGCAGTACTTC. This rearrangement joins TRBV4-1 to TRBJ2-7; tentative D call: TRBD2 (6 bases). The CDR3 covers 15 residues. The germline gives CDR1 MGHRA, CDR2 YSYEKL. V lost 1 base to trimming and J lost 2 bases, with 12 bases between them.

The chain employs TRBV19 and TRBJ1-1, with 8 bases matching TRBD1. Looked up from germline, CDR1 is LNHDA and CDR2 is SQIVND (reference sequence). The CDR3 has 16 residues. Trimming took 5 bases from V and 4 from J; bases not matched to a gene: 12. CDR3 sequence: CASSAVPGQVSTEAFF. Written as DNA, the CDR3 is TGTGCCAGTAGTGCCGTCCCGGGACAGGTCTCCACTGAAGCTTTCTTT.

The CDR3 loop reads CASSQEEGPYEQYF. In DNA, the CDR3 is TGTGCCAGCAGCCAAGAGGAAGGGCCCTACGAGCAGTACTTC. The V gene is TRBV4-2, the J gene TRBJ2-7; D is unclear. V shed 0 bases and J shed 2 bases, with 8 bases lying between them. CDR1 and CDR2 from the germline V gene are LGHNA and YNFKEQ. CDR3 size: 14 residues.

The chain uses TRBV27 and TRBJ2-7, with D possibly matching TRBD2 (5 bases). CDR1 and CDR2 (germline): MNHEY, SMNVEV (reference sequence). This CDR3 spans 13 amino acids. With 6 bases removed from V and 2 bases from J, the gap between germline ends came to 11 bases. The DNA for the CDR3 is TGTGCCAGCAGCTTGGGAGAGACCTACGAGCAGTACTTC. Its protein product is CASSLGETYEQYF.

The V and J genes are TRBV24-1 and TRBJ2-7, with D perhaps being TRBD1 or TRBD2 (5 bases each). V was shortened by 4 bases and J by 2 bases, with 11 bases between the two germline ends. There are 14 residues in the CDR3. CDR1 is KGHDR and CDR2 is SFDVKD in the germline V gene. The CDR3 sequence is CATSDPRDAYEQYF. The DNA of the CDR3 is TGTGCCACCAGTGACCCCCGGGACGCCTACGAGCAGTACTTC.

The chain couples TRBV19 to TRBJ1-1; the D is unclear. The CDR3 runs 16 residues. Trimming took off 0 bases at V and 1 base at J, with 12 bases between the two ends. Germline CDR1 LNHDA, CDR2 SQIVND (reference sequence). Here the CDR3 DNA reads TGTGCCAGTAGTATAGATCGGGAGGGAACGAACACTGAAGCTTTCTTT. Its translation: CASSIDREGTNTEAFF.

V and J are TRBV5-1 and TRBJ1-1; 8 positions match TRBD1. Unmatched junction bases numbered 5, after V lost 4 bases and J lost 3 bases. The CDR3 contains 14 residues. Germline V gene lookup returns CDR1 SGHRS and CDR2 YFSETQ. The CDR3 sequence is CASSQGAGDTEAFF. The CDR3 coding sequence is TGCGCCAGCAGCCAGGGGGCCGGGGACACTGAAGCTTTCTTT.

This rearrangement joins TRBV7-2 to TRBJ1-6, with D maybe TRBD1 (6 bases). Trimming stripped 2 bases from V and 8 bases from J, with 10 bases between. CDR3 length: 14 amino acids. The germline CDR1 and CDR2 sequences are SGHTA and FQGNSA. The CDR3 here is CASSLQGPYSPLHF. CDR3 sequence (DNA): TGTGCCAGCAGCTTACAGGGGCCTTATTCACCCCTCCACTTT.

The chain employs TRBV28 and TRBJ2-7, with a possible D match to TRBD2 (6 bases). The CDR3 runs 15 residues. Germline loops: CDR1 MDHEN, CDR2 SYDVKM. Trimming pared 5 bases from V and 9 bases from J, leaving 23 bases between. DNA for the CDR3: TGTGCCAGCAGTCCTCCGACTAGTCACGCAGTGTTGCAGTACTTC. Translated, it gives CASSPPTSHAVLQYF.

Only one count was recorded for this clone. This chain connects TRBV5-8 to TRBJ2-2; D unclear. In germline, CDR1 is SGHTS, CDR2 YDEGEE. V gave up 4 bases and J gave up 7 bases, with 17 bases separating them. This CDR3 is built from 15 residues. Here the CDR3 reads CASSLFLGFYGELFF. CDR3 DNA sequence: TGTGCCAGCAGCCTATTTTTGGGGTTTTACGGGGAGCTGTTTTTT.

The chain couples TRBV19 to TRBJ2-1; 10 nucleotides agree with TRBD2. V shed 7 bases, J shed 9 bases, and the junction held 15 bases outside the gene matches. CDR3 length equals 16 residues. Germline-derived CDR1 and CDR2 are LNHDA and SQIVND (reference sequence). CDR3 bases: TGTGCCAGTAAAAGCGGGAGGGCCCCAGCTCGGGGTGAGCAGTTCTTC. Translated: CASKSGRAPARGEQFF.

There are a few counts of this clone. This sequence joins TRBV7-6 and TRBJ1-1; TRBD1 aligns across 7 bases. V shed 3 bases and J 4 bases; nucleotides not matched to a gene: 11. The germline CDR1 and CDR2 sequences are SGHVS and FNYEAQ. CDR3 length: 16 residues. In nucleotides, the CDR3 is TGTGCCAGCAGCTTTTCGAGGGGGCGTATCGGCACTGAAGCTTTCTTT. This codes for CASSFSRGRIGTEAFF.

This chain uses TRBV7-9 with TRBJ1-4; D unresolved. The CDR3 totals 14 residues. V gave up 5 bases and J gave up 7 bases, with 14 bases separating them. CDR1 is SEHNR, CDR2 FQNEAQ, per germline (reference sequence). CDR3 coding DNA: TGTGCCAGCAGCACCCCCTCAGGAGGTGAAAAACTGTTTTTT. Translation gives CASSTPSGGEKLFF. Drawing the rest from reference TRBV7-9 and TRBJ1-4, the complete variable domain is DTGVSQNPRHKITKRGQNVTFRCDPISEHNRLYWYRQTLGQGPEFLTYFQNEAQLEKSRLLSDRFSAERPKGSFSTLEIQRTEQGDSAMYLCASSTPSGGEKLFFGSGTQLSVL.

The CDR3 loop is CASSLLGSWEQFF. CDR3 coding DNA: TGTGCCAGCAGTTTGTTAGGGAGCTGGGAGCAGTTCTTC. The chain is built from TRBV27 and TRBJ2-1; D might be TRBD2 (5 bases). In germline, CDR1 is MNHEY, CDR2 SMNVEV (reference sequence). Trimming shortened V by 3 bases and J by 10 bases, and 13 bases separated the two germline ends. The CDR3 loop spans 13 amino acids.

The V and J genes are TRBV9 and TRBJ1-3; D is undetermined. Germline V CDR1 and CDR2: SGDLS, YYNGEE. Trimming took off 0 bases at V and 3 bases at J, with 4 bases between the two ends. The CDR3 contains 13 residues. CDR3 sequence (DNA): TGTGCCAGCAGCGTAGAAGGTGGAAACACCATATATTTT. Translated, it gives CASSVEGGNTIYF.

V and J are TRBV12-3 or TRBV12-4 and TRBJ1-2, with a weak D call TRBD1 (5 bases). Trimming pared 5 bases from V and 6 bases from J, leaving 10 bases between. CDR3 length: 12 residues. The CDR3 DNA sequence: TGTGCCAGCAGTCAGTGGGGCGATGGCTACACCTTC. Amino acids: CASSQWGDGYTF.

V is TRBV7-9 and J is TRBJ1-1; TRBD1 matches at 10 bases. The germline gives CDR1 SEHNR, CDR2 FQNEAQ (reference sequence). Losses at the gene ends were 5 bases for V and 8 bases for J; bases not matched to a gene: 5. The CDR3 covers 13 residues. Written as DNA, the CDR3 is TGTGCCAGCAGCCTGGACAGGGGGACCGAAGCTTTCTTT. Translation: CASSLDRGTEAFF.

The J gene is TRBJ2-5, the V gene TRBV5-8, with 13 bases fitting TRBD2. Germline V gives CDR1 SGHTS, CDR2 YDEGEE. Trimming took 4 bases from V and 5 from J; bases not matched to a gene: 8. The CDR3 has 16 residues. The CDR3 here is CASSGGTSGIAETQYF. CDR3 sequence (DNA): TGTGCCAGCAGCGGGGGGACTAGCGGGATTGCGGAGACCCAGTACTTC.

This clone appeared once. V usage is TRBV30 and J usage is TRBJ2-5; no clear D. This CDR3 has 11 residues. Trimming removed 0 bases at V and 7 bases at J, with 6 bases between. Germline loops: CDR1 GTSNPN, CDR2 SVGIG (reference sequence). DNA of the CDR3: TGTGCCTGGAGTGTAAGTGGGACCCAGTACTTC. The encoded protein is CAWSVSGTQYF.

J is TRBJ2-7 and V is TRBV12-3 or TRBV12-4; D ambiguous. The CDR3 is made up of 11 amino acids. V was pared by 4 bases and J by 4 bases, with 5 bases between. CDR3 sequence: CASSSHYEQYF. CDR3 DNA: TGTGCCAGCAGTTCACATTACGAGCAGTACTTC.